Below are 12 T cell receptor beta chains sequenced from a single sample in a study of T cells in Graves' hyperthyroidism and ophthalmopathy. Template material for amplifying TCR beta CDR3 regions consisted of RNA transcripts. Researchers ran a first-round RT-PCR on the TCR CDR3 using the HTBI primer set. TCRdb passed the multiplex PCR reads through MiXCR, listing each CDR3 protein once. The top ten clones hold almost 6% of a sample with some 600,000 distinct CDR3 sequences, more than 11% of them seen once. The specimen sequenced was blood. These receptors came from a woman in her twenties or thirties with Graves' hyperthyroidism that later progressed to Graves' ophthalmopathy.

This clonotype was counted many times. In DNA, the CDR3 is TGTGCCAGCAGTTTAGGGGTGACTAATGAAAAACTGTTTTTT. As protein: CASSLGVTNEKLFF. The chain employs TRBV12-3 or TRBV12-4 and TRBJ1-4; D call uncertain. The CDR3 contains 14 residues. Trimming took off 1 base at V and 2 bases at J, with 5 bases between the two ends.

This clonotype has a count of ten or more. The chain is built from TRBV11-2 and TRBJ1-5; TRBD1 might be the D (5 bases). V gave up 5 bases and J gave up 0 bases, with 14 bases separating them. Germline V gives CDR1 SGHAT, CDR2 FQNNGV. The CDR3 spans 16 residues. The CDR3, as DNA: TGTGCCAGCAGCCCCCGGGACGGGACTAGCAATCAGCCCCAGCATTTT. Its translation: CASSPRDGTSNQPQHF. Combining the CDR3 with reference TRBV11-2 and TRBJ1-5 gives the whole variable domain EAGVAQSPRYKIIEKRQSVAFWCNPISGHATLYWYQQILGQGPKLLIQFQNNGVVDDSQLPKDRFSAERLKGVDSTLKIQPAKLEDSAVYLCASSPRDGTSNQPQHFGDGTRLSIL.

The sample holds many counts of this clonotype. This chain uses TRBV30 with TRBJ1-1; D is uncertain. V lost 2 bases and J 5 bases, leaving 15 bases between the germline ends. CDR3 length: 14 residues. Germline-derived CDR1 and CDR2 are GTSNPN and SVGIG (reference sequence). CDR3 region: CAWSMDSFGTEAFF. For the CDR3, the DNA is TGTGCCTGGAGTATGGACTCATTCGGGACTGAAGCTTTCTTT.

The chain couples TRBV5-1 to TRBJ2-1; D tentatively fits TRBD1 or TRBD2 (5 bases each). Germline V gene data show CDR1 as SGHRS and CDR2 as YFSETQ. The V end was cut by 0 bases, the J end by 3 bases, with 10 bases between. The CDR3 consists of 15 residues. DNA for the CDR3: TGCGCCAGCAGCTTGGAGGGGAGCCTCTACAATGAGCAGTTCTTC. It translates to CASSLEGSLYNEQFF.

This clonotype was found many times. The chain has TRBV12-3 or TRBV12-4 and TRBJ2-3; TRBD2 aligns across 9 bases. V trimming: 6 bases; J trimming: 5 bases; junction bases outside the gene matches: 15. The CDR3 has 17 residues. The CDR3 sequence is CASRRSVNSGSGDTQYF. In DNA, the CDR3 is TGTGCCAGCAGGCGCAGTGTTAATAGCGGGAGTGGAGATACGCAGTATTTT.

There are many counts of this clonotype. The chain links TRBV12-5 to TRBJ2-5, with 12 bases that match TRBD1. The CDR3 has 18 amino acids. The V gene's germline CDR1 is LGHNT and CDR2 FRNRAP. Trimming at V came to 3 bases and at J to 5 bases, leaving 13 bases not matched to a gene. DNA of the CDR3: TGTGCTAGTGGTTTAAGCCCTAAGGGACAGGGGGCGAGGGAGACCCAGTACTTC. As protein: CASGLSPKGQGARETQYF.

This clonotype was seen at least ten times. The rearrangement joins TRBV15 to TRBJ1-5, with D possibly TRBD1 on 6 matching bases. V lost 0 bases and J 2 bases, leaving 23 bases between the germline ends. This CDR3 is built from 20 residues. Germline V CDR1 and CDR2: LNHNV, YYDKDF (reference sequence). The CDR3 sequence: CATSRDGGRGGSWGNQPQHF. CDR3 coding DNA: TGTGCCACCAGCAGAGATGGGGGCAGGGGTGGGAGTTGGGGCAATCAGCCCCAGCATTTT.

This clonotype was detected only a few times. The chain employs TRBV19 and TRBJ2-1, with D possibly called TRBD1 or TRBD2 (5 bases each). This CDR3 has 13 amino acids. Trimming took off 6 bases at V and 10 bases at J, with 16 bases between the two ends. The germline V gene encodes CDR1 LNHDA and CDR2 SQIVND (reference sequence). The CDR3 loop reads CASRLPPGQEQFF. The DNA for the CDR3 is TGTGCCAGTAGATTACCCCCGGGGCAAGAGCAGTTCTTC.

In regard to this clonotype: It may be a read error: a sequence one base away is much more abundant. The chain combines TRBV19 with TRBJ2-1; 11 nucleotides align to TRBD2. Per germline, CDR1 LNHDA and CDR2 SQIVND (reference sequence). This CDR3 comprises 14 residues. The CDR3 here is CASSIGTSGSSQSF. The CDR3 DNA follows: TGTGCCAGTAGTATAGGGACTAGCGGGTCGTCGCAGTCCTTC.

In this sample, this clonotype turned up many times. The V and J genes are TRBV11-2 and TRBJ1-2; 7 nucleotides align to TRBD1. Germline values: CDR1 SGHAT, CDR2 FQNNGV. Trimming took 8 bases from V and 8 from J; bases not matched to a gene: 14. CDR3 size: 14 residues. This CDR3 is CASAKDRVDFGYTF. In DNA form, the CDR3 reads TGTGCCAGCGCAAAAGACAGGGTTGACTTCGGCTACACCTTC.

Note on this clonotype: Without the conserved terminal phenylalanine or tryptophan, this CDR3 likely stems from a read error. The CDR3 DNA is TGTGCCAGCAGTACAGGACAGGGCGACACTGAAGCTTTCCTT. Translation gives CASSTGQGDTEAFL. J is TRBJ1-1 and V is TRBV12-3 or TRBV12-4, with 8 bases matching TRBD1. Losses at the gene ends were 5 bases for V and 3 bases for J; bases not matched to a gene: 5. The CDR3 extends over 14 amino acids.

Only a few counts were recorded for this clonotype. The junction and the germline gene differ at one end; a read error may be behind it. The chain employs TRBV10-3 and TRBJ2-1; 10 bases map to TRBD1. Germline loops: CDR1 ENHRY, CDR2 SYGVKD. The CDR3 is 12 amino acids. CDR3 nucleotide sequence: TGTGCCATCAGGGGACAGGGGCTCGAGCAGCTCTTC. Protein product: CAIRGQGLEQLF.